This entry concerns a single TCR beta chain. The antigen is unknown. The method was immunoSEQ multiplex PCR; TCRdb's version includes in-frame clones alone and lacks a portion of them. The sample carries about 39,000 clones, 84% recorded once. The data belong to a study of PD-L1 blockade in urothelial cancer. Whole-study context: Enrolled patients had been treated previously with 0 to 3 chemotherapy regimens. After treatment start, blood was analyzed at 3 weeks (second dose) and at 6 weeks. Median T cell yield per blood sample was over 140,000 cells. Study-wide results and caveats: Durable-benefit patients had greater expansion of tumor-associated blood clones at 3 weeks.

The time point: peripheral blood 6 weeks after treatment start. The V gene lost 5 bases and the J gene lost 2 bases, with 11 bases spanning the gap. The CDR3 contains 14 residues. Germline CDR1 and CDR2: SGHNT and YENEEA. The sequenced sample was PBMCs, obtained around atezolizumab (anti-PD-L1) treatment. The chain is built from TRBV11-3 and TRBJ2-3; perhaps TRBD1 as D (6 bases). The clonotype comes from a man aged 35 to 55 with urothelial cancer. CDR3 amino acids: CASSPRQDTDTQYF. As DNA, the CDR3 is TGTGCCAGCAGCCCGCGACAGGACACAGATACGCAGTATTTT.